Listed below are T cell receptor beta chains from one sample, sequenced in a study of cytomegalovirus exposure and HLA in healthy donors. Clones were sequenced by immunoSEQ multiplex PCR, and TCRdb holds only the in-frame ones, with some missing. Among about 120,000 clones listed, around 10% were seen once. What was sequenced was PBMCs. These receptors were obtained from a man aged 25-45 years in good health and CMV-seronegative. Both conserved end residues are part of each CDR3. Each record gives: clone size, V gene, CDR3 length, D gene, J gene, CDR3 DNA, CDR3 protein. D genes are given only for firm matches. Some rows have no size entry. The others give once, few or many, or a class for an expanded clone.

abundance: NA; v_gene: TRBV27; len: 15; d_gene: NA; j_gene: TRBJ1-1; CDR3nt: TGTGCCAGCAGTTTATCTGGCAGGGTGAACACTGAAGCTTTCTTT; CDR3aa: CASSLSGRVNTEAFF
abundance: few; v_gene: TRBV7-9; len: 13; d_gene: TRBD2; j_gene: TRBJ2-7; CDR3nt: TGTGCCAGCAGTAACCTAGCGGGAGGTAGGCAGTACTTC; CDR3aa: CASSNLAGGRQYF
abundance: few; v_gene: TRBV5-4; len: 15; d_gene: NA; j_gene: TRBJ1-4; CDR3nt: TGTGCCAGCAGCTTACCGGCGGGGGGGACCGAAAAACTGTTTTTT; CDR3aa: CASSLPAGGTEKLFF
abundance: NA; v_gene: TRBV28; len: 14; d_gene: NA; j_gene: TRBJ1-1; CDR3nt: TGTGCCAGCAGTTTAATTGGGGGCACGACTGAAGCTTTCTTT; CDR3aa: CASSLIGGTTEAFF
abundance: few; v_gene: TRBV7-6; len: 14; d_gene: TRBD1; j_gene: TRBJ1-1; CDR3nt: TGTGCCAGCAGCGGGGGACAGTCCAAAGGTGAAGCTTTCTTT; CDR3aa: CASSGGQSKGEAFF
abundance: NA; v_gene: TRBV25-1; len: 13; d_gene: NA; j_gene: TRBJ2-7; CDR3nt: TGTGCCAGCAGTGAATACCAGGGCTACGAGCAGTACTTC; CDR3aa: CASSEYQGYEQYF
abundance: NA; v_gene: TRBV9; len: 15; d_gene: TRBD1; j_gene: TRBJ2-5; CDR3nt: TGTGCCAGCAGCGTAGGGGACAGGGTCCAAGAGACCCAGTACTTC; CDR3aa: CASSVGDRVQETQYF
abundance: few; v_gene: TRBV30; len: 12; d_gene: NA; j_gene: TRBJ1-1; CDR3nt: TGTGCCTGGAGTGTATGGAGCACTGAAGCTTTCTTT; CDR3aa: CAWSVWSTEAFF
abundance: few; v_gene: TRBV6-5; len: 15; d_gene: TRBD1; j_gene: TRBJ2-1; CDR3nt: TGTGCCAGCAGTTCGGGACAGTTCGATTACAATGAGCAGTTCTTC; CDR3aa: CASSSGQFDYNEQFF
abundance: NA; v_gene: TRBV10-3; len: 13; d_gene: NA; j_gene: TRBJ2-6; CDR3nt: TGTGCCATCCCAGGGGCTGGGGCCAACGTCCTGACTTTC; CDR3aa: CAIPGAGANVLTF
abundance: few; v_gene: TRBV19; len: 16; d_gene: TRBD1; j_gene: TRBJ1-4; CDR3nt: TGTGCCAGTAGTCCCCGGGACAGGGGGCGCGGTGAAAAACTGTTTTTT; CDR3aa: CASSPRDRGRGEKLFF
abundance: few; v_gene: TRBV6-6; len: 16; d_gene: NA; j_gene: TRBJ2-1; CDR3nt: TGTGCCAGCAGTTACGGGTTCGACAGCTCCTACAATGAGCAGTTCTTC; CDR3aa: CASSYGFDSSYNEQFF
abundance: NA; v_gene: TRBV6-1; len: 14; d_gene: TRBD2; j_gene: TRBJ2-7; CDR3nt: TGTGCCAGCAGTAGCGGGGGTAGCTCCTACGAGCAGTACTTC; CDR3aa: CASSSGGSSYEQYF
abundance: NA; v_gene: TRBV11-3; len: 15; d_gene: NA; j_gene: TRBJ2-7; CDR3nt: TGTGCCAGCAGCTCCGGAGGGCTAAGCTCCTACGAGCAGTACTTC; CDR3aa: CASSSGGLSSYEQYF
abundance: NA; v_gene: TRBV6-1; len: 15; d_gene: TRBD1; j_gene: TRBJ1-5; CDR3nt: TGTGCCAGCAGCGCGGACAGGGCGAAGAGGCAGCCCCAGCATTTT; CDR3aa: CASSADRAKRQPQHF
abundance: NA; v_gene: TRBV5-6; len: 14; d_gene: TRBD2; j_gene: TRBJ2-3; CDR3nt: TGTGCCAGCAGCTCATGGACTAGCGGGAGTACGCAGTATTTT; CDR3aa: CASSSWTSGSTQYF
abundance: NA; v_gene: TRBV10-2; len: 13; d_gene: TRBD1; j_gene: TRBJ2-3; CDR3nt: TGCGCCACCGAGGGGGACAGGGAAGATACGCAGTATTTT; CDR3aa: CATEGDREDTQYF
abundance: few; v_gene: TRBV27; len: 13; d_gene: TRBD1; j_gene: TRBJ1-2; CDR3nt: TGTGCCAGCAGTTCGACAGGGGGGCATGGCTACACCTTC; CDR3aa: CASSSTGGHGYTF
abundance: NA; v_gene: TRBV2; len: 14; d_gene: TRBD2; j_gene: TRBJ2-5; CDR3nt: TGTGCCGGCAGTCCTAGCGGGGGGCCAGAGACCCAGTACTTC; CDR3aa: CAGSPSGGPETQYF
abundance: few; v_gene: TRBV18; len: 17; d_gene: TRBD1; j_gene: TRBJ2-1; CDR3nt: TGTGCCAGCTCACGGTCAGGGGGCGATAGCTCCTACAATGAGCAGTTCTTC; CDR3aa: CASSRSGGDSSYNEQFF
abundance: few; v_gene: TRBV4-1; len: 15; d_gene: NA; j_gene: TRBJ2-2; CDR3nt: TGCGCCAGCAGCCTCATGACAGGGAACACCGGGGAGCTGTTTTTT; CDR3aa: CASSLMTGNTGELFF
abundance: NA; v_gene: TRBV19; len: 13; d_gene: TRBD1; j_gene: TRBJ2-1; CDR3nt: TGTGCCAGTAGTATAGATCGGGACAGGGGGCAGTTCTTC; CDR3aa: CASSIDRDRGQFF
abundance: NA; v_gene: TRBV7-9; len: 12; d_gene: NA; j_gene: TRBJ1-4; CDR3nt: TGTGCAAGCAGCCCCACCCGGGAAAAACTGTTTTTT; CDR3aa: CASSPTREKLFF
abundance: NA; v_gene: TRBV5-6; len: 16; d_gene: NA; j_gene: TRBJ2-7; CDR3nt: TGTGCCAGCAGCGGGGGGACTCAGCCCACCTCCTACGAGCAGTACTTC; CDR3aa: CASSGGTQPTSYEQYF
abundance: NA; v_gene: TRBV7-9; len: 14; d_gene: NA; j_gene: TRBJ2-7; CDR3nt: TGTGCCAGCAGCTACCTCCAGGGGAGCAACGAGCAGTACTTC; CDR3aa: CASSYLQGSNEQYF
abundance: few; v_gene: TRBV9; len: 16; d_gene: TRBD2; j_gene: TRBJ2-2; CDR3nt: TGTGCCAGCAGCGTAGGGTCAGGGAGGGACACCGGGGAGCTGTTTTTT; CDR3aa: CASSVGSGRDTGELFF
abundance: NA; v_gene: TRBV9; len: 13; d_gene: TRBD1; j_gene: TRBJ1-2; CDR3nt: TGTGCCAGCAGCGGACGACAGGGCAATGGCTACACCTTC; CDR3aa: CASSGRQGNGYTF
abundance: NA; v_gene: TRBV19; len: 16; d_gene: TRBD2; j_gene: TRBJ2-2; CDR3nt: TGTGCCAGTAACCGCGGGAGGGCCGATAACACCGGGGAGCTGTTTTTT; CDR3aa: CASNRGRADNTGELFF
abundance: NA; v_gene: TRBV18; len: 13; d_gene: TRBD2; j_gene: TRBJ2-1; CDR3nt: TGTGCCAGCTCACTACCGCGGGGGGACGAGCAGTTCTTC; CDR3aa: CASSLPRGDEQFF
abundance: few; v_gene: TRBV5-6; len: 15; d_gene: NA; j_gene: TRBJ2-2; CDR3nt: TGTGCCACGTTAAAGGAGGCGGGATTCACCGGGGAGCTGTTTTTT; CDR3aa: CATLKEAGFTGELFF
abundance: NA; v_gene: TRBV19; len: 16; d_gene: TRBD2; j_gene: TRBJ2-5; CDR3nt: TGTGCCAGTAGTGTGCAGGGACTAGCGGGCAGGGAGACCCAGTACTTC; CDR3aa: CASSVQGLAGRETQYF
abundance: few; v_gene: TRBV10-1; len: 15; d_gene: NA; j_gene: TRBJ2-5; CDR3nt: TGCGCCAGCAGTGAGTCGTTAGGGACATCGGAGACCCAGTACTTC; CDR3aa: CASSESLGTSETQYF
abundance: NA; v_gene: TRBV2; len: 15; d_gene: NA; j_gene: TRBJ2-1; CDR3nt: TGTGCCAGCAGTGAAGCAACGGGGTCCTACAATGAGCAGTTCTTC; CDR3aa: CASSEATGSYNEQFF
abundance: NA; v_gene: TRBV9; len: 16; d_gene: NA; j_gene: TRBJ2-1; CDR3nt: TGTGCCAGCAGCCTAGGGGGCGGGAGAGGGGACGATGAGCAGTTCTTC; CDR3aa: CASSLGGGRGDDEQFF
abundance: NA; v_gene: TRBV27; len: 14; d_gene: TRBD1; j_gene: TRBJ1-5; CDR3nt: TGTGCCAGCAGTGGGACAGCAAGCAATCAGCCCCAGCATTTT; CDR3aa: CASSGTASNQPQHF
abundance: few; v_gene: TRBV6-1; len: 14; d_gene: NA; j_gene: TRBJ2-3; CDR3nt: TGTGCCAGCAGTGAACCCCGGTTCACAGATACGCAGTATTTT; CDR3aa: CASSEPRFTDTQYF